The 20 T cell receptor beta chains presented below share a single source sample, sequenced in a study of cytomegalovirus exposure and HLA in healthy donors. PCR amplification relied on 60 Vbeta primers (plus 13 Jbeta primers). The data were produced by immunoSEQ multiplex PCR, yet TCRdb's version contains in-frame clones alone and is incomplete. The sample table sets out about 140,000 clones. The sample taken for sequencing was PBMCs. These receptor sequences come from a woman under 30 in good health and CMV-seronegative.

V usage is TRBV5-1 and J usage is TRBJ2-7; TRBD2 aligns across 14 bases. Germline CDR1 is SGHRS and CDR2 is YFSETQ. V dropped 3 bases and J dropped 6; count of bases not matched to a gene: 5. The CDR3 is 15 residues long. The CDR3 DNA reads as TGCGCCAGCAGCTGGGGGACTAGCGGGAGCTCCGAGCAGTACTTC. This encodes CASSWGTSGSSEQYF.

The chain links TRBV4-2 to TRBJ2-1; 7 bases agree with TRBD2. Germline CDR1 and CDR2: LGHNA and YNFKEQ. With 0 bases clipped from V and 0 bases from J, the junction kept 5 bases outside the gene matches. The CDR3 contains 17 residues. CDR3 DNA sequence: TGTGCCAGCAGCCAAGACGCCAGCGGGGCCTCCTACAATGAGCAGTTCTTC. Residues: CASSQDASGASYNEQFF.

The CDR3 DNA is TGCAGCGTTGAAGAAGGGGGGAACACTGAAGCTTTCTTT. Translating it yields CSVEEGGNTEAFF. This chain links TRBV29-1 with TRBJ1-1; tentatively, D is TRBD1 (6 bases). This CDR3 has 13 residues. Deletions cut 0 bases from V and 1 base from J, with 6 bases between. The V gene's germline CDR1 is SQVTM and CDR2 ANQGSEA.

This chain uses TRBV5-1 with TRBJ1-3; the D gene is possibly TRBD1 (5 bases). CDR3 size: 17 residues. The germline CDR1 and CDR2 sequences are SGHRS and YFSETQ. V was shortened by 1 base and J by 0 bases, with 14 bases between the two germline ends. The DNA for the CDR3 is TGCGCCAGCAGCTTGCTCCAAACAGGAGACTCTGGAAACACCATATATTTT. It encodes CASSLLQTGDSGNTIYF.

The chain has TRBV7-9 and TRBJ1-3, with TRBD1 identical over 8 bases. Germline V CDR1 and CDR2: SEHNR, FQNEAQ (reference sequence). V trimming: 4 bases; J trimming: 2 bases; junction bases outside the gene matches: 1. The CDR3 consists of 14 residues. The CDR3 loop reads CASSSQGAGNTIYF. The CDR3 DNA reads as TGTGCCAGCAGCTCACAGGGGGCTGGAAACACCATATATTTT. Variable domain in full (rest from reference TRBV7-9 and TRBJ1-3): DTGVSQNPRHKITKRGQNVTFRCDPISEHNRLYWYRQTLGQGPEFLTYFQNEAQLEKSRLLSDRFSAERPKGSFSTLEIQRTEQGDSAMYLCASSSQGAGNTIYFGEGSWLTVV.

This rearrangement joins TRBV7-9 to TRBJ2-7, with D perhaps TRBD1 (6 bases). Germline V CDR1 and CDR2: SEHNR, FQNEAQ (reference sequence). V lost 0 bases and J lost 6, with 9 bases in between. The CDR3 runs to 13 residues. CDR3 loop: CASSLAATGEQYF. The CDR3 DNA follows: TGTGCCAGCAGCTTAGCGGCGACAGGCGAGCAGTACTTC.

V and J are TRBV19 and TRBJ2-5; the match to TRBD2 covers 12 bases. In germline, CDR1 is LNHDA, CDR2 SQIVND (reference sequence). CDR3 length: 14 amino acids. Trimming took 11 bases from V and 5 from J; bases not matched to a gene: 9. The CDR3 DNA sequence: TGTGCCTGTCGACTAGCGGGAGTTCGGGAGACCCAGTACTTC. As protein: CACRLAGVRETQYF.

The chain carries TRBV6-5 and TRBJ2-7; D not resolved. Germline CDR1 MNHEY, CDR2 SVGAGI. The CDR3 has 13 amino acids. In DNA, the CDR3 is TGTGCCAGCAAGTCTAGTGGATCCTACGAGCAGTGCGTC. It encodes CASKSSGSYEQCV.

The V call is TRBV18, the J call TRBJ1-5; the match to TRBD1 covers 8 bases. Unmatched junction bases numbered 9, after V lost 3 bases and J lost 2 bases. CDR3 length: 17 residues. Germline V gene lookup returns CDR1 KGHSH and CDR2 LQKENI. This CDR3 is CASSPTGAAGGNQPQHF. The DNA of the CDR3 is TGTGCCAGCTCACCGACAGGGGCGGCTGGTGGCAATCAGCCCCAGCATTTT.

The genes are TRBV29-1 and TRBJ1-1; D uncertain. The germline V and J ends were trimmed by 6 bases and 4 bases, with 9 bases remaining between them. CDR3 size: 11 residues. Germline V gene lookup returns CDR1 SQVTM and CDR2 ANQGSEA. The CDR3 here is CSVGDFTEAFF. The CDR3 coding sequence is TGCAGCGTGGGCGATTTCACTGAAGCTTTCTTT. The variable domain in full, completed from reference TRBV29-1 and TRBJ1-1, reads SAVISQKPSRDICQRGTSLTIQCQVDSQVTMMFWYRQQPGQSLTLIATANQGSEATYESGFVIDKFPISRPNLTFSTLTVSNMSPEDSSIYLCSVGDFTEAFFGQGTRLTVV.

The chain carries TRBV30 and TRBJ1-1; a weak D match, TRBD1 (5 bases). Germline assignment: CDR1 GTSNPN and CDR2 SVGIG (reference sequence). The ends were cut back, 5 bases at V and 0 bases at J, with 10 bases in the middle. The CDR3 is 13 amino acids. The CDR3 here is CAWCPGMNTEAFF. CDR3 DNA sequence: TGTGCCTGGTGTCCAGGGATGAACACTGAAGCTTTCTTT.

The CDR3 sequence: CASSQGHPNTEAFF. CDR3 in DNA: TGTGCCAGTAGTCAAGGACACCCGAACACTGAAGCTTTCTTT. J is TRBJ1-1 and V is TRBV19; TRBD1 is a possible D gene (5 bases). CDR3 length: 14 amino acids. Germline V gives CDR1 LNHDA, CDR2 SQIVND (reference sequence). Trimming removed 5 bases at V and 1 base at J, with 11 bases between.

The chain joins TRBV7-9 to TRBJ2-7; 7 bases agree with TRBD2. The germline V gene has CDR1 SEHNR and CDR2 FQNEAQ (reference sequence). V lost 5 bases and J lost 0; bases outside the gene matches: 7. CDR3 length: 15 residues. The CDR3 is CASSLLAVHSYEQYV. Here the CDR3 DNA reads TGTGCCAGCAGCCTGCTAGCGGTACACTCCTACGAGCAGTACGTC.

V and J are TRBV14 and TRBJ2-5, with 11 bases aligning to TRBD1. Germline V CDR1 and CDR2: SGHDN, FVKESK. The J segment lost 1 base and the V segment lost 4 bases, leaving 5 bases of the junction unmatched. This CDR3 spans 16 amino acids. The CDR3 here is CASSPLGQGAQETQYF. The CDR3 DNA sequence: TGTGCCAGCAGCCCCTTAGGACAGGGGGCCCAAGAGACCCAGTACTTC.

V usage is TRBV9 and J usage is TRBJ1-4; 7 bases are a match to TRBD1. The CDR3 has 14 amino acids. The V gene's germline CDR1 is SGDLS and CDR2 YYNGEE. V trimming: 1 base; J trimming: 8 bases; junction bases outside the gene matches: 5. CDR3 bases: TGTGCCAGCAGCGTATCCCAGGGGGAAGAAAAACTGTTTTTT. This gives the protein CASSVSQGEEKLFF. Drawing the rest from reference TRBV9 and TRBJ1-4, the complete variable domain is DSGVTQTPKHLITATGQRVTLRCSPRSGDLSVYWYQQSLDQGLQFLIQYYNGEERAKGNILERFSAQQFPDLHSELNLSSLELGDSALYFCASSVSQGEEKLFFGSGTQLSVL.

The chain uses TRBV29-1 and TRBJ1-2; D uncertain. Germline V CDR1 and CDR2: SQVTM, ANQGSEA. With 5 bases removed from V and 2 bases from J, the gap between germline ends came to 15 bases. CDR3 length equals 14 residues. Here the CDR3 DNA reads TGCAGCGTTTTACTACCGGGAAGAAACTATGGCTACACCTTC. This sequence encodes CSVLLPGRNYGYTF.

V and J are TRBV15 and TRBJ1-2; D remains ambiguous. Trimming pared 1 base from V and 5 bases from J, leaving 5 bases between. Germline CDR1 and CDR2: LNHNV and YYDKDF (reference sequence). The CDR3 consists of 12 residues. CDR3 in amino acids: CATSRAEYGYTF. The DNA for the CDR3 is TGTGCCACCAGCAGAGCCGAGTATGGCTACACCTTC.

This chain joins TRBV12-2 and TRBJ2-7; TRBD2 is the table's D call and was not checked against the DNA. TRBV12-2 is a pseudogene. CDR3 size: 15 residues. CDR3 in DNA: TGTGCAAGTCGCTTCGGACTAGCGGCTAAATACGAGCAGTACGTC. Its protein product is CASRFGLAAKYEQYV.

J is TRBJ1-5 and V is TRBV28; 7 bases are shared with TRBD1. From germline, CDR1 is MDHEN and CDR2 SYDVKM. This CDR3 spans 15 amino acids. Unmatched junction bases numbered 6, after V lost 5 bases and J lost 2 bases. For the CDR3, the DNA is TGTGCCAGCAGTCCTAGGGGGCGAGGCAATCAGCCCCAGCATTTT. As protein: CASSPRGRGNQPQHF. The whole variable domain, filled in from reference TRBV28 and TRBJ1-5, reads DVKVTQSSRYLVKRTGEKVFLECVQDMDHENMFWYRQDPGLGLRLIYFSYDVKMKEKGDIPEGYSVSREKKERFSLILESASTNQTSMYLCASSPRGRGNQPQHFGDGTRLSIL.

V and J are TRBV11-1 and TRBJ1-1; no clear D. The ends were cut back, 5 bases at V and 1 base at J, with 11 bases in the middle. Germline lookup yields CDR1 SGHAT and CDR2 FQDESV (reference sequence). The CDR3 is made up of 14 amino acids. CDR3 sequence: CASSPPRGNTEAFF. The CDR3 DNA is TGTGCCAGCAGCCCGCCTCGGGGGAACACTGAAGCTTTCTTT.